This T cell receptor beta chain was profiled in a study of T cells in Graves' hyperthyroidism and ophthalmopathy. The CDR3 runs 17 residues. J was trimmed by 8 bases and V by 2 bases; bases with no gene match: 17. Germline CDR1 reads MGHRA; CDR2 reads YSYEKL. This clonotype was seen more than once but under ten times. Using RNA transcripts as the source, TCR beta CDR3 regions were amplified. The HTBI primer set was used in a first-round RT-PCR of the TCR CDR3. Via MiXCR, TCRdb re-called the multiplex PCR reads, giving one row per CDR3 protein. Here the sample spans approximately 260,000 distinct CDR3 sequences, over 12% being singletons.

This TCR was sampled from a woman between 45 and 60 years old with Graves' hyperthyroidism that later progressed to Graves' ophthalmopathy. Sequencing was performed on blood. The chain combines TRBV4-1 with TRBJ1-2, with TRBD1 matching over 7 bases. CDR3 sequence: CASSQKRERGLPIGYTF. The CDR3 DNA follows: TGCGCCAGCAGCCAAAAAAGGGAGAGGGGGCTTCCGATCGGCTACACCTTC.